Given below is one T cell receptor beta chain in context. Trimming shortened V by 0 bases and J by 6 bases, and 9 bases separated the two germline ends. The CDR3 length is 13 residues. The germline CDR1 and CDR2 sequences are SGHVS and FQNEAQ. Methods used by the authors: Scientists estimated how many nucleated cells there were by amplifying reference gene primers. The table came from immunoSEQ multiplex PCR; TCRdb's copy has only in-frame clones and leaves some out. V and J calls and clone size are those listed in that table; D and trimming were worked out from the DNA. Altogether around 180,000 clones are present, 88% being singletons, with the ten largest covering around 25%. The data were taken from a study of blood T cell repertoires in COVID-19.

The chain links TRBV7-8 to TRBJ2-7, with a tentative D call TRBD2 (5 bases). The TCR comes from a man between 60 and 70 years old with acute or convalescent COVID-19. The sample comprised peripheral blood. CDR3 region: CASSLAGVGEQYF. In DNA, the CDR3 is TGTGCCAGCAGCTTAGCGGGAGTTGGCGAGCAGTACTTC.